Described below is a single T cell receptor beta chain sequence and its context. The antigen is undetermined. The V end was cut by 4 bases, the J end by 0 bases, with 7 bases between. The CDR3 covers 13 residues. Looked up from germline, CDR1 is SGHRS and CDR2 is YFSETQ. The record originates from a study of early stage breast cancer tumors. At the level of the study: ER+/PR+/HER2- status applied to about 70% of the 16 invasive breast tumors.

The protocol was immunoSEQ multiplex PCR, while the TCRdb copy is restricted to in-frame clones and leaves out a portion. Of about 6,000 clones detected, approximately 78% appear once; the ten largest clones hold 11%. Study-level findings and limits: Unsorted bulk genomic DNA sequencing lacked pairing and functional marker data. Tumors had approximately 2.5-fold higher T cell density than normal breast.

Tissue for this sample was collected 2-4 cm from the breast tumor. The chain has TRBV5-1 and TRBJ1-1; D gene ambiguous. The receptor was derived from a person between 65 and 80 years old with breast cancer. Sequencing was performed on normal breast tissue next to the tumor. CDR3 bases: TGCGCCAGCAGCCGTGACTTGAACACTGAAGCTTTCTTT. This sequence encodes CASSRDLNTEAFF.